This T cell receptor (beta chain) emerged from a study of blood T cell repertoires in COVID-19. Overall study context: The United States, Italy and Spain supplied acute and convalescent COVID-19 samples. Sources were T cells, B-cell-depleted T cells, or PBMCs; the material itself was cDNA or gDNA.

This clone was counted a single time. Enrolment of Seattle patients took place during active infection, and they were followed longitudinally. Germline CDR1 is SNHLY and CDR2 is FYNNEI. The CDR3 contains 16 residues. Between the trimmed V and J ends, which lost 4 bases and 3 bases, there was a span of 18 bases. Per the authors' pipeline: From reference gene primer amplification, estimates of nucleated cell counts were derived. The protocol was immunoSEQ multiplex PCR, while the TCRdb copy is restricted to in-frame clones and leaves out a portion. From that table come the V and J calls and clone size; the DNA was used to work out D and trimming. The profile shows 300,000 to 450,000 clones, 70% to 90% of them singletons.

Sample: peripheral blood. V and J are TRBV2 and TRBJ1-2, with D tentatively TRBD1 (6 bases). This clonotype was sampled from a woman aged 25-40 years with COVID-19, enrolled during active disease. CDR3 amino acids: CASSGGGGGVHYGYTF. The CDR3 bases are TGTGCCAGCAGTGGTGGGGGCGGGGGCGTCCACTATGGCTACACCTTC.